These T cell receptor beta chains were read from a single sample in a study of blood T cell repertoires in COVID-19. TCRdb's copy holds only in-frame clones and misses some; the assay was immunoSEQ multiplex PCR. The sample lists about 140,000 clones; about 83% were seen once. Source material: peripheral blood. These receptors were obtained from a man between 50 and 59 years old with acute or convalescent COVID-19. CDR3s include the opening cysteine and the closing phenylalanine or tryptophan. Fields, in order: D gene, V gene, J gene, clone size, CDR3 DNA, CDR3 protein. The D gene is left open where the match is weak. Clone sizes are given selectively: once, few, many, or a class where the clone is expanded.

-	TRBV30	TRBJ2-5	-	TGTGCCCGGACATCGGGGTACCAAGAGACCCAGTACTTC	CARTSGYQETQYF
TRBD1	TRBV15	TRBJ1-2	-	TGTGCCACCAGCAGAGAAGTCAGGGGGATCGGTGGCTACACCTTC	CATSREVRGIGGYTF
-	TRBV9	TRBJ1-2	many	TGTGCCAGCAGCGGCCAGAAGAACTATGGCTACACCTTC	CASSGQKNYGYTF
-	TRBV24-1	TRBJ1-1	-	TGTGCCACCAGGTCTCGCAGGACACCAAACACTGAAGCTTTCTTT	CATRSRRTPNTEAFF
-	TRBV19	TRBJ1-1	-	TGTGCCAGTAGTATTAGTGACACTGAAGCTTTCTTT	CASSISDTEAFF
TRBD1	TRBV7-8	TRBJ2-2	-	TGTGCCAGCAGCAAAAGGACAGGGAACACCGGGGAGCTGTTTTTT	CASSKRTGNTGELFF
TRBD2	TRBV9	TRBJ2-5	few	TGTGCCAGCAGCGTTCCAGCGGGGGGGCGAGAGACCCAGTACTTC	CASSVPAGGRETQYF
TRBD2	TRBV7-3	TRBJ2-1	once	TGTGCCAGCAGCTTTAGCGGGGGGTGGAATGAGCAGTTCTTC	CASSFSGGWNEQFF
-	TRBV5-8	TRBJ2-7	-	TGTGCCAGCAGCTTGTCTTTTTCCTACGAGCAGTACTTC	CASSLSFSYEQYF
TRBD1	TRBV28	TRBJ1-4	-	TGTGCCAGCAGTGGACAGGGCCATATTGGAAAACTGTTTTTT	CASSGQGHIGKLFF
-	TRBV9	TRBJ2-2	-	TGTGCCAGCAGTGCGGGGACAGCATACACCGGGGAGCTGTTTTTT	CASSAGTAYTGELFF
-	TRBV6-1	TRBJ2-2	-	TGTGCCAGCAGTGGGCTTCGAGGGGGTGACACCGGGGAGCTGTTTTTT	CASSGLRGGDTGELFF
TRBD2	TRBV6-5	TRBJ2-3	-	TGTGCCAGCTATAATAGCGGGGGGACAGATACGCAGTATTTT	CASYNSGGTDTQYF
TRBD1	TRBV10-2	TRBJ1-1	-	TGCGCCAGCAGACAGGGGGCAGGGGGGAACACTGAAGCTTTCTTT	CASRQGAGGNTEAFF
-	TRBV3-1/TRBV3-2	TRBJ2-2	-	TGTGCCAGCAGCCAAGTACAGATAAGGAACACCGGGGAGCTGTTTTTT	CASSQVQIRNTGELFF
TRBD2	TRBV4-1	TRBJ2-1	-	TGCGCCAGCAGCCAAGGGGGGACTAATTACAATGAGCAGTTCTTC	CASSQGGTNYNEQFF
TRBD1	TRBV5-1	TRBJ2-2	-	TGCGCCAGCAGCTTGACAGGGGACAGCACCGGGGAGCTGTTTTTT	CASSLTGDSTGELFF
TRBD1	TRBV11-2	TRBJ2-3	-	TGTGCCAGCAGCTCCTCCCTGACAGGGTCGCAGTATTTT	CASSSSLTGSQYF
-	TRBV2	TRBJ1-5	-	TGTGCCAGCAGTCCTGGGCAGATTAGCAATCAGCCCCAGCATTTT	CASSPGQISNQPQHF
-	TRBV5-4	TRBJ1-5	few	TGTGCCAGCAGCTACGGGGTCAATCAGCCCCAGCATTTT	CASSYGVNQPQHF
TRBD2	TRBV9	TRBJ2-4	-	TGTGCCAGCAGCGTAGATCCTCCTAGCGGGGCCAAAAACATTCAGTACTTC	CASSVDPPSGAKNIQYF
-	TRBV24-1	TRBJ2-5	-	TGTGCCACCAGTAGGGGCAACCAAGAGACCCAGTACTTC	CATSRGNQETQYF
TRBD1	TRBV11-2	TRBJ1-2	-	TGTGCCAGCAGCTTGACAGGGGATCTTCATGGCTACACCTTC	CASSLTGDLHGYTF
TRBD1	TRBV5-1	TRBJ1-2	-	TGCGCCAGCACCACAGGGGGCGCCTATGGCTACACCTTC	CASTTGGAYGYTF
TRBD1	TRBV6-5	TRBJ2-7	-	TGTGCCATGGGGGACAGGGGGCCCTACGAGCAGTACTTC	CAMGDRGPYEQYF
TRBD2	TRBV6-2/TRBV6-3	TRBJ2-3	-	TGTGCCAGCAGTCGCCGGGGCGGGGGGGCCCCAGATACGCAGTATTTT	CASSRRGGGAPDTQYF
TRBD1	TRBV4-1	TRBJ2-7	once	TGCGCCAGCAGCCAAGTTGGACAGGGGGTCTACGAGCAGTACTTC	CASSQVGQGVYEQYF
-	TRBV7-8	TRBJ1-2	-	TGTGCCAGCAACTTAGCCTGGGGGGACTATGGCTACACCTTC	CASNLAWGDYGYTF
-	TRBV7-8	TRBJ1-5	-	TGTGCCAGCAGCTCGGGGCTGGGGGGGGCCCAGCATTTT	CASSSGLGGAQHF
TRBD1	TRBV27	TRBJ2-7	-	TGTGCCAGCAGTGTACAGGGGGCGTGGGCCTACGAGCAGTACTTC	CASSVQGAWAYEQYF
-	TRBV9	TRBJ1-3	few	TGTGCCAGCAGCACCACAGAAGGAAACACCATATATTTT	CASSTTEGNTIYF
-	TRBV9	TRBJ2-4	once	TGTGCCAGCAGCCCGGGGGTCAGGGCGGCCAAAAACATTCAGTACTTC	CASSPGVRAAKNIQYF
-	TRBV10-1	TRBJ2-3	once	TGCGCCAGCAGTGGTCAAGCAGGAGATACGCAGTATTTT	CASSGQAGDTQYF
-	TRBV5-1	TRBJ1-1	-	TGCGCCAGCAGCTCTCGACAGTATGAAGCTTTCTTT	CASSSRQYEAFF
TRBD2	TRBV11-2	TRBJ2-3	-	TGTGCCAGCAGCCTACTAGCGGGGGCGGGCACAGATACGCAGTATTTT	CASSLLAGAGTDTQYF
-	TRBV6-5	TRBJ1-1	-	TGTGCCAGCAGTACGAATCAGGGTTACACTGAAGCTTTCTTT	CASSTNQGYTEAFF
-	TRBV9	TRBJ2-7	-	TGTGCCAGCAGCGTAGAAGCCAGGGGTACCTACGAGCAGTACTTC	CASSVEARGTYEQYF
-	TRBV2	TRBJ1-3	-	TGTGCCAGCAGACCTGCGGGGGTAGCAGGAAACACCATATATTTT	CASRPAGVAGNTIYF
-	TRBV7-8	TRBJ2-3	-	TGTGCCAGCAGCCCCACGGGTAACACAGATACGCAGTATTTT	CASSPTGNTDTQYF
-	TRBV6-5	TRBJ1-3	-	TGTGCCACCCGGAGGACCACCTCTGGAAACACCATATATTTT	CATRRTTSGNTIYF
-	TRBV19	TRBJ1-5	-	TGTGCCAGTAACCGGTATAGCAATCAGCCCCAGCATTTT	CASNRYSNQPQHF
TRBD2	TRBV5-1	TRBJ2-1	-	TGCGCCAGCAGCTTGGAGGTCGGGGGGACCTACAATGAGCAGTTCTTC	CASSLEVGGTYNEQFF
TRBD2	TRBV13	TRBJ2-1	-	TGTGCCAGCAGCTTAGGGACTAGCGGGGCCTACAATGAGCAGTTCTTC	CASSLGTSGAYNEQFF
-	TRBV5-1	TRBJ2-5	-	TGCGCCAGCAGCCCGAGGGGGACTATCCAAGAGACCCAGTACTTC	CASSPRGTIQETQYF
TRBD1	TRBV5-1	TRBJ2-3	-	TGCGCCAGCAGCTGGGACAGGCCTAGCACAGATACGCAGTATTTT	CASSWDRPSTDTQYF
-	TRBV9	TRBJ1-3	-	TGTGCCAGCAGCGAGTGGGCCTCTGGAAACACCATATATTTT	CASSEWASGNTIYF
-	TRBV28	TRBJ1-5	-	TGTGCCAGCAGAGGGGGAGGCAATCAGCCCCAGCATTTT	CASRGGGNQPQHF
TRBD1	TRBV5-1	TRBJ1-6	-	TGCGCCAGCTCCAGGGGGATCTGGAATTCACCCCTCCACTTT	CASSRGIWNSPLHF
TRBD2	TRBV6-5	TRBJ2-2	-	TGTGCCAGCAGACTAGCGGGGGAAACCGGGGAGCTGTTTTTT	CASRLAGETGELFF
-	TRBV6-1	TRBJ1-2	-	TGTGCCAGCAGTGAGCGGGACTCCTTGTTGGGCTACACCTTC	CASSERDSLLGYTF
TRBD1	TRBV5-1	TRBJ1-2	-	TGCGCCAGCAGCCCCGGGGACAGGGCGGACTATGGCTACACCTTC	CASSPGDRADYGYTF
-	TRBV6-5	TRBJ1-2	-	TGTGCCAGCAGCCACGAGGGCCTTGACTACACCTTC	CASSHEGLDYTF
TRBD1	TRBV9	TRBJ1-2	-	TGTGCCAGCAGCGCCCGGACAGGGAGTTCGAGTTCGATAAATGGCTACACCTTC	CASSARTGSSSSINGYTF
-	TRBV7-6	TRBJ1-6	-	TGTGCCAGCAGCTTAGAGATTTCGGGGACAAATTCACCCCTCCACTTT	CASSLEISGTNSPLHF
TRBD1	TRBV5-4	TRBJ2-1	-	TGTGCCAGCAGCTTGAGTAGGGACAGAGGTTCTGAGCAGTTCTTC	CASSLSRDRGSEQFF